The clone carrying this TCR beta chain has a count of ten or more. This record comes from a study of Graves' ophthalmopathy and Graves' hyperthyroidism. For the study at large: Blood was drawn at initial diagnosis, before any treatment.

Trimming shortened V by 5 bases and J by 8 bases, and 12 bases separated the two germline ends. The CDR3 consists of 13 residues. Germline CDR1 reads LNHDA; CDR2 reads SQIVND (reference sequence). Amplification targeted the TCR beta CDR3 regions, with RNA transcripts as the source material. RT-PCR with HTBI primers came first, then second-round multiplex PCR. In TCRdb, the multiplex PCR reads were re-called with MiXCR into one record per CDR3 protein. The sample carries approximately 700,000 distinct CDR3 sequences, 35% to 50% recorded once. This TCR derives from an adult man with Graves' ophthalmopathy. The chain employs TRBV19 and TRBJ2-2; D remains ambiguous. The specimen sequenced was peripheral blood. The CDR3 bases are TGTGCCAGTAGTGCAAGGATCACAGGGGAGCTGTTTTTT. Its translation: CASSARITGELFF.